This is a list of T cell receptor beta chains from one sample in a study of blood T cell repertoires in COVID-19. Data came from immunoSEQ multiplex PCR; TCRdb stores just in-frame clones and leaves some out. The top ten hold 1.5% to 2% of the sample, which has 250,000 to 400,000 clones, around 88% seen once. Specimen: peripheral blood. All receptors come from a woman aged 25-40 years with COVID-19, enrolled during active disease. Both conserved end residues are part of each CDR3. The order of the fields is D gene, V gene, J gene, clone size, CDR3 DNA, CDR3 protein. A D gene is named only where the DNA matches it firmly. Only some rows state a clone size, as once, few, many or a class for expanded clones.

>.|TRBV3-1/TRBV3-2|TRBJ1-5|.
TGTGCCAGCAGCCATGAGGGCACAGGGAGACAGCATTTT
CASSHEGTGRQHF
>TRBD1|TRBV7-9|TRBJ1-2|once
TGTGCCAGCAGCCCCGGACAGGAGCTCTATGGCTACACCTTC
CASSPGQELYGYTF
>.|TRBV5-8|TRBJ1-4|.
TGTGCCAGCAGCCGATTTAGGGGGGAAAAACTGTTTTTT
CASSRFRGEKLFF
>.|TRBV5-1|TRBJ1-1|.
TGCGCCAGCAGATCCGACAGTTGGGCCACTGAAGCTTTCTTT
CASRSDSWATEAFF
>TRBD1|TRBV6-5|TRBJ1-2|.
TGTGCCAGCAGAGGACAGGGGGCGGCCGGCTACACCTTC
CASRGQGAAGYTF
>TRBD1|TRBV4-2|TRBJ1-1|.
TGTGCCAGCAGCCGTACAGGGGAGGTGGCGGCTTTCTTT
CASSRTGEVAAFF
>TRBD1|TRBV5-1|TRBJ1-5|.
TGCGCCAGCAGCTTGGATGGACAGGGCAATCAGCCCCAGCATTTT
CASSLDGQGNQPQHF
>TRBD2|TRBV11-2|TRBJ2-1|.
TGTGCCAGCAGCCCGGGACTAGCTGTTCTCAATGAGCAGTTCTTC
CASSPGLAVLNEQFF
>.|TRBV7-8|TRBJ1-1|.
TGTGCCAGCAGCCGAGCCGGGACTGGCACTGAAGCTTTCTTT
CASSRAGTGTEAFF
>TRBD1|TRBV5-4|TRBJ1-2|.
TGTGCCAGCAGCTTGTTCCAGGGGGGAAACTATGGCTACACCTTC
CASSLFQGGNYGYTF
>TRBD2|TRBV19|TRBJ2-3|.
TGTGCCAGTAGTCTAAAGGGACTAGCGGTGGCAAGTGTCACAGATACGCAGTATTTT
CASSLKGLAVASVTDTQYF
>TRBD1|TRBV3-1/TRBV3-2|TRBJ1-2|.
TGTGCCAGCAGCCGGAGGGACAGGGACATATATGGCTACACCTTC
CASSRRDRDIYGYTF